This T cell receptor (beta chain) was identified during a study of shared clonotypes between healthy human individuals. Study-wide background: Each donor's CD4 naive and CD4 memory cells filled three plates apiece, CD8 naive two, and CD8 memory one.

Looked up from germline, CDR1 is SGDLS and CDR2 is YYNGEE. V was shortened by 3 bases and J by 13 bases, with 17 bases between the two germline ends. The CDR3 totals 14 residues. Only Caucasian adults living in Nashville, Tennessee made up the donor group. Measured with immunoSEQ multiplex PCR; TCRdb has only the in-frame clones, and not every one. This table holds roughly 2,300,000 clones, about 90% found once. Study outcomes and limitations: There were few donors, and this limited the genetic and exposure-history diversity represented. Donor clonotype sharing was expected to depend on sequencing depth.

This clone was seen just once. Its specificity is not known. The chain is built from TRBV9 and TRBJ1-6; perhaps TRBD1 as D (6 bases). The sequenced material came from naive CD4+ T cells from PBMCs. Subset indicated: CD45RA+ positively selected. The origin of this receptor is a man younger than 35 in good health. Some clones in this sample may be carry-over from other donors' samples. CDR3 amino acids: CASSANRQDPPLHF. CDR3 DNA: TGTGCCAGCAGCGCAAATAGACAGGATCCTCCCCTCCACTTT. The full variable domain, its missing parts supplied by reference TRBV9 and TRBJ1-6, is DSGVTQTPKHLITATGQRVTLRCSPRSGDLSVYWYQQSLDQGLQFLIQYYNGEERAKGNILERFSAQQFPDLHSELNLSSLELGDSALYFCASSANRQDPPLHFGNGTRLTVT.